The 29 T cell receptor beta chains below were found in one sample sequenced in a study of T-cell memory formation after mild COVID-19. In TCRdb, the 5' RACE reads were re-called with MiXCR into one record per CDR3 protein. The sample consists of hundreds of thousands of distinct CDR3 sequences, approximately 15% of them appearing once. Sequencing used PBMCs or a T cell subset sorted from them (not recorded which). The receptors derive from a man aged 18-30 years who had mild COVID-19 (a few samples of this study predate the infection). Cell type and time point are not known.

This clonotype came up a few times. This rearrangement joins TRBV7-3 to TRBJ2-6, with TRBD2 as a possible D gene (7 bases). Looked up from germline, CDR1 is SGHTA and CDR2 is FQGTGA. This CDR3 contains 14 residues. Trimming cost V 8 bases and J 3 bases, with 11 bases left between them. The CDR3 coding sequence is TGTGCCAGCGAGGGGGGGAATGGGGCCAACGTCCTGACTTTC. Translated, it gives CASEGGNGANVLTF.

The sample holds a few counts of this clonotype. This chain links TRBV20-1 with TRBJ1-2; D is uncertain. This CDR3 spans 10 amino acids. CDR1 and CDR2 (germline): DFQATT, SNEGSKA (reference sequence). The V end lost 6 bases, the J end lost 10 bases, and 12 bases lay between the germline ends. CDR3 bases: TGCAGTGCAAGGCTTACCCCCTACACCTTC. Translation gives CSARLTPYTF.

This sequence joins TRBV9 and TRBJ2-5; 9 bases agree with TRBD2. Per the germline V gene, CDR1 is SGDLS and CDR2 is YYNGEE. V lost 3 bases to trimming and J lost 2 bases; unmatched junction nucleotides: 8. There are 16 residues in the CDR3. As DNA, the CDR3 is TGTGCCAGCAGCGCATTAGCGGGGGTAGGACAAGAGACCCAGTACTTC. This gives the protein CASSALAGVGQETQYF.

This clonotype was detected only a few times. The chain uses TRBV2 and TRBJ1-4, with unresolved D. From germline, CDR1 is SNHLY and CDR2 FYNNEI. The V end was cut by 3 bases, the J end by 8 bases, with 16 bases between. CDR3 length: 15 amino acids. CDR3 nucleotides: TGTGCCAGCAGTGAGCAGCCCATGGGCAACGAAAAACTGTTTTTT. Residues: CASSEQPMGNEKLFF. The full variable domain, rest sourced from reference TRBV2 and TRBJ1-4, is EPEVTQTPSHQVTQMGQEVILRCVPISNHLYFYWYRQILGQKVEFLVSFYNNEISEKSEIFDDQFSVERPDGSNFTLKIRSTKLEDSAMYFCASSEQPMGNEKLFFGSGTQLSVL.

This clonotype was counted ten times or more. V gene TRBV10-3 combines with J gene TRBJ2-7, with 7 positions matching TRBD1. Unmatched junction bases numbered 5, after V lost 4 bases and J lost 2 bases. The CDR3 is 14 amino acids. Germline V gene sequence: CDR1 ENHRY, CDR2 SYGVKD. The CDR3 loop is CAISADREPYEQYV. The CDR3 nucleotides read TGTGCCATCAGTGCCGACAGGGAACCCTACGAGCAGTACGTC.

This chain links TRBV7-9 with TRBJ1-1; possible D gene TRBD1, 5 bases. V shed 2 bases and J shed 0 bases, with 10 bases lying between them. From germline, CDR1 is SEHNR and CDR2 FQNEAQ (reference sequence). This CDR3 is 15 amino acids long. The CDR3 region has the DNA TGTGCCAGCAGCTTATTGGCAGGGATGAACACTGAAGCTTTCTTT. It codes for CASSLLAGMNTEAFF.

A few counts support this clonotype. The chain recombines TRBV29-1 with TRBJ2-1; tentatively, D is TRBD2 (7 bases). The CDR3 contains 11 residues. CDR1 is SQVTM and CDR2 is ANQGSEA in the germline V gene. V lost 4 bases to trimming and J lost 13 bases, with 14 bases between them. This CDR3 is CSVGGGLIQFF. The CDR3 DNA follows: TGCAGCGTTGGGGGGGGCCTGATCCAGTTCTTC.

This clonotype came up a few times. V usage is TRBV10-3 and J usage is TRBJ2-2; the D gene is possibly TRBD1 (7 bases). This CDR3 has 15 residues. From germline, CDR1 is ENHRY and CDR2 SYGVKD. Between the trimmed V and J ends, which lost 10 bases and 1 base, there was a span of 16 bases. The CDR3 nucleotides are TGTGCCACCGAGGAGGGACAGAGGAACACCGGGGAGCTGTTTTTT. Protein sequence: CATEEGQRNTGELFF.

V and J are TRBV13 and TRBJ2-7; D may correspond to TRBD1 or TRBD2 (6 bases each). V lost 5 bases, J lost 0 bases, and 11 bases lay in between. The CDR3 length is 14 residues. The V gene's germline CDR1 is PRHDT and CDR2 FYEKMQ (reference sequence). The CDR3 sequence is CASSTGASSYEQYF. As DNA, the CDR3 is TGTGCCAGCAGCACGGGGGCCAGCTCCTACGAGCAGTACTTC.

This clonotype was seen more than once but under ten times. The chain combines TRBV25-1 with TRBJ2-1, with D maybe TRBD1 (5 bases). Germline V gene sequence: CDR1 MGHDK, CDR2 SYGVNS. The V end lost 6 bases, the J end lost 4 bases, and 7 bases lay between the germline ends. This CDR3 contains 12 residues. The CDR3 sequence is CASRGAYNEQFF. In DNA form, the CDR3 reads TGTGCCAGCAGAGGGGCGTACAATGAGCAGTTCTTC.

This clonotype was seen ten or more times. This chain connects TRBV9 to TRBJ2-7, with D unresolved. The V end lost 4 bases, the J end lost 3 bases, and 8 bases lay between the germline ends. Germline CDR1 is SGDLS and CDR2 is YYNGEE. The CDR3 contains 12 residues. For the CDR3, the DNA is TGTGCCAGCAGCATCGGCTTCTACGAGCAGTACGTC. Its translation is CASSIGFYEQYV.

J is TRBJ2-4 and V is TRBV5-1, with D possibly being TRBD2 (6 bases). The germline V gene has CDR1 SGHRS and CDR2 YFSETQ. The CDR3 is made up of 14 amino acids. V was pared by 5 bases and J by 0 bases, with 9 bases between. CDR3 bases: TGCGCCAGCAGGTCGGGACTAGCCAAAAACATTCAGTACTTC. Its translation is CASRSGLAKNIQYF.

This clonotype turned up a few times. The chain has TRBV5-1 and TRBJ1-4; D is possibly TRBD1 (6 bases). This CDR3 has 16 residues. Trimming shortened V by 2 bases and J by 0 bases, and 11 bases separated the two germline ends. CDR1 SGHRS and CDR2 YFSETQ come from the germline V gene. CDR3: CASSLRGAPTNEKLFF. CDR3 sequence (DNA): TGCGCCAGCAGCTTACGGGGGGCGCCAACTAATGAAAAACTGTTTTTT.

This chain uses TRBV4-1 with TRBJ2-7, with D unresolved. The germline V gene encodes CDR1 MGHRA and CDR2 YSYEKL. CDR3 size: 13 residues. The V end lost 0 bases, the J end lost 6 bases, and 9 bases lay between the germline ends. CDR3 nucleotides: TGCGCCAGCAGCCAAGATAGCTCGGTCGAGCAGTACTTC. It codes for CASSQDSSVEQYF.

This sequence joins TRBV6-2 or TRBV6-3 and TRBJ2-1, with 12 bases fitting TRBD2. This CDR3 has 14 residues. Germline V gene sequence: CDR1 MNHEY, CDR2 SVGEGT. V was clipped by 6 bases and J by 11 bases; unmatched bases: 8. CDR3 residues: CASRATSGGGKQFF. CDR3 DNA: TGTGCCAGCAGGGCGACTAGCGGGGGAGGTAAGCAGTTCTTC.

This clonotype was recorded a few times. The chain is built from TRBV6-5 and TRBJ2-2; D uncertain. The germline V gene has CDR1 MNHEY and CDR2 SVGAGI. CDR3 size: 11 residues. V dropped 8 bases and J dropped 6 bases, with 7 bases sitting between them. The CDR3 DNA is TGTGCCAGCGGTTTCTCCGGGGAGCTGTTTTTT. Protein: CASGFSGELFF.

V is TRBV6-4 and J is TRBJ2-2, with D perhaps matching TRBD1 (5 bases). Germline loops: CDR1 MRHNA, CDR2 SNTAGT. V shed 4 bases and J shed 4 bases, with 7 bases lying between them. The CDR3 contains 13 residues. The CDR3 protein is CASSGQSTGELFF. CDR3 nucleotides: TGTGCCAGCAGTGGACAGTCCACCGGGGAGCTGTTTTTT.

The CDR3 region is CSAREGDYYNEQFF. CDR3 sequence (DNA): TGCAGTGCTAGAGAGGGGGACTACTACAATGAGCAGTTCTTC. The V gene is TRBV20-1, the J gene TRBJ2-1, with 7 bases aligning to TRBD2. Germline assignment: CDR1 DFQATT and CDR2 SNEGSKA (reference sequence). The trim removed 0 bases at V and 3 bases at J, leaving 2 bases unmatched. The CDR3 has 14 residues.

This clonotype occurred a few times. CDR3 protein: CSARSQGTSYEQYF. The CDR3 DNA sequence: TGCAGTGCTAGGTCACAGGGTACATCCTACGAGCAGTACTTC. The V call is TRBV20-1, the J call TRBJ2-7; D is perhaps TRBD1 (6 bases). Deletions cut 3 bases from V and 1 base from J, with 13 bases between. The CDR3 extends over 14 amino acids. From germline, CDR1 is DFQATT and CDR2 SNEGSKA (reference sequence).

The rearrangement uses TRBV29-1 and TRBJ1-2; 7 bases align to TRBD1. The trim removed 7 bases at V and 0 bases at J, leaving 11 bases unmatched. In germline, CDR1 is SQVTM, CDR2 ANQGSEA. There are 15 residues in the CDR3. CDR3 in DNA: TGCAGCGCCGAAGGGTTCAGGGGGGCTAACTATGGCTACACCTTC. As protein: CSAEGFRGANYGYTF.

This chain links TRBV28 with TRBJ2-1; tentative D call: TRBD1 (6 bases). Germline loops: CDR1 MDHEN, CDR2 SYDVKM. V was cut by 2 bases and J by 7 bases, with 15 bases left in between. CDR3 size: 15 residues. The CDR3 region has the DNA TGTGCCAGCAGTTTACACCCTCTTGGACAGAATGAGCAGTTCTTC. This encodes CASSLHPLGQNEQFF.

The V and J genes are TRBV6-5 and TRBJ1-2; D possibly corresponds to TRBD1 (6 bases). V lost 6 bases and J 0 bases, leaving 20 bases between the germline ends. The CDR3 consists of 17 residues. CDR1 is MNHEY, CDR2 SVGAGI, per germline. In DNA form, the CDR3 reads TGTGCCAGCAGACCGCGGGGGGGACACCCCTCTAACTATGGCTACACCTTC. Encoded protein: CASRPRGGHPSNYGYTF.

There are a few counts of this clonotype. This chain links TRBV20-1 with TRBJ2-2; D is unresolved. This CDR3 contains 14 residues. Germline-derived CDR1 and CDR2 are DFQATT and SNEGSKA (reference sequence). The V gene lost 1 base and the J gene lost 3 bases, with 9 bases spanning the gap. CDR3: CSARGWVHTGELFF. In DNA, the CDR3 is TGCAGTGCTAGAGGTTGGGTTCACACCGGGGAGCTGTTTTTT.

This clonotype was seen many times. This chain links TRBV5-6 with TRBJ1-2; TRBD1 is a possible D gene (5 bases). The germline V gene encodes CDR1 SGHDT and CDR2 YYEEEE. Between the trimmed V and J ends, which lost 1 base and 4 bases, there was a span of 8 bases. CDR3 size: 13 residues. CDR3 protein: CASSLRQGYGYTF. In DNA, the CDR3 is TGTGCCAGCAGCTTGAGGCAGGGCTATGGCTACACCTTC.

The gene calls are TRBV27 and TRBJ1-1; D may be TRBD1 (5 bases). The CDR3 is 13 amino acids. Per germline, CDR1 MNHEY and CDR2 SMNVEV (reference sequence). Between the trimmed V and J ends, which lost 2 bases and 4 bases, there was a span of 8 bases. CDR3 in DNA: TGTGCCAGCAGTTTAGCAGGGTTCACTGAAGCTTTCTTT. Its protein is CASSLAGFTEAFF.

This clonotype came up a few times. The rearrangement links TRBV20-1 to TRBJ1-6; D gene ambiguous. The ends were cut back, 0 bases at V and 10 bases at J, with 10 bases in the middle. Germline loops: CDR1 DFQATT, CDR2 SNEGSKA (reference sequence). The CDR3 is made up of 13 amino acids. The CDR3 loop reads CSARDSGESPLHF. CDR3 nucleotide sequence: TGCAGTGCTAGAGATTCCGGGGAGTCACCCCTCCACTTT.

This clonotype came up a few times. The chain combines TRBV3-1 with TRBJ1-2, with D unresolved. V was cut by 4 bases and J by 6 bases, with 12 bases left in between. CDR1 LGHDT and CDR2 YNNKEL come from the germline V gene (reference sequence). The CDR3 consists of 13 residues. The CDR3 bases are TGTGCCAGCAGCCCAAAGGGTTTTAATGGCTACACCTTC. It encodes CASSPKGFNGYTF.

The V and J genes are TRBV10-3 and TRBJ1-2; TRBD1 agrees at 9 bases. V lost 6 bases, J lost 7 bases, and 9 bases stayed unmatched. The CDR3 contains 14 residues. The germline V gene has CDR1 ENHRY and CDR2 SYGVKD. Here the CDR3 DNA reads TGTGCCATCAGGCTACAGGGGGCAACCCGTGGCTACACCTTC. Translation gives CAIRLQGATRGYTF.

The gene calls are TRBV12-3 or TRBV12-4 and TRBJ2-4; 10 bases agree with TRBD2. The CDR3 covers 15 residues. V dropped 5 bases and J dropped 5; count of bases not matched to a gene: 6. The CDR3 sequence: CASSTRLAGENIQYF. The CDR3 DNA is TGTGCCAGCAGTACCCGACTAGCGGGTGAAAACATTCAGTACTTC.